These T cell receptor beta chains were read from a single sample in a study of Ad26.COV2.S vaccination and SARS-CoV-2 variants. The data were produced by immunoSEQ multiplex PCR, yet TCRdb's version contains in-frame clones alone and is incomplete. Seen here are 300,000 to 400,000 clones, 92% observed once, and the top ten hold 3% to 5%. Sample: peripheral blood, taken after recovery from COVID-19. The source is a human donor who had recovered from COVID-19. Each CDR3 is given without its conserved first and last residue. The order of the fields is clone size, V gene, CDR3 length, D gene, CDR3 protein. The D gene is left open where the match is weak. Only part of the rows carry a size: once, few, many, or a class if the clone is expanded.

clone_size: .
v_call: TRBV7-8
cdr3_length: 12
d_call: .
cdr3_aa: ASSLAKGLKEQF

clone_size: .
v_call: TRBV13
cdr3_length: 18
d_call: .
cdr3_aa: ASSLPPGEGPSSGANVLT

clone_size: .
v_call: TRBV11-3
cdr3_length: 16
d_call: TRBD2
cdr3_aa: ASSRSGGSLNSYNEQF

clone_size: .
v_call: TRBV6-5
cdr3_length: 13
d_call: TRBD1
cdr3_aa: ASSRGTGWIYEQY

clone_size: .
v_call: TRBV10-1
cdr3_length: 13
d_call: .
cdr3_aa: ASSETLGGNTEAF

clone_size: .
v_call: TRBV6-2/TRBV6-3
cdr3_length: 13
d_call: .
cdr3_aa: ASSYTGGTYNEQF

clone_size: .
v_call: TRBV9
cdr3_length: 14
d_call: TRBD2
cdr3_aa: ASSVVGSGGLNEQF

clone_size: .
v_call: TRBV6-5
cdr3_length: 12
d_call: .
cdr3_aa: AINRGTNPEKLF

clone_size: few
v_call: TRBV5-1
cdr3_length: 11
d_call: .
cdr3_aa: ASTIGLGETQY

clone_size: once
v_call: TRBV5-4
cdr3_length: 11
d_call: .
cdr3_aa: ASSLMGVYEQY

clone_size: .
v_call: TRBV10-2
cdr3_length: 13
d_call: TRBD2
cdr3_aa: ASSERLAPYNEQF

clone_size: .
v_call: TRBV6-2/TRBV6-3
cdr3_length: 9
d_call: .
cdr3_aa: ASSPWYEQY

clone_size: .
v_call: TRBV12-2
cdr3_length: 11
d_call: .
cdr3_aa: ASRFQSGNTIY

clone_size: once
v_call: TRBV28
cdr3_length: 11
d_call: .
cdr3_aa: ASSLKTFFEQY

clone_size: .
v_call: TRBV7-2
cdr3_length: 13
d_call: .
cdr3_aa: ASSFYGEERETQY

clone_size: few
v_call: TRBV6-6
cdr3_length: 11
d_call: .
cdr3_aa: ASRDGNGYGYT

clone_size: .
v_call: TRBV7-2
cdr3_length: 11
d_call: .
cdr3_aa: ASSSPPRGEQF

clone_size: .
v_call: TRBV7-6
cdr3_length: 13
d_call: TRBD2
cdr3_aa: ASSLRLAGGNEQF

clone_size: few
v_call: TRBV6-5
cdr3_length: 10
d_call: TRBD1
cdr3_aa: ASRNRGTEAF

clone_size: .
v_call: TRBV5-6
cdr3_length: 13
d_call: .
cdr3_aa: ASSWSAGRAYEQY

clone_size: .
v_call: TRBV9
cdr3_length: 15
d_call: .
cdr3_aa: ASSVGPQTTDIYGYT

clone_size: few
v_call: TRBV10-3
cdr3_length: 13
d_call: TRBD1
cdr3_aa: AISDRVGQGAPLH

clone_size: .
v_call: TRBV7-9
cdr3_length: 14
d_call: TRBD1
cdr3_aa: ASSTSGTVYNEKLF

clone_size: .
v_call: TRBV19
cdr3_length: 13
d_call: .
cdr3_aa: ASSMGGKNTGELF

clone_size: .
v_call: TRBV3-1/TRBV3-2
cdr3_length: 13
d_call: .
cdr3_aa: ASSQGAGDTGELF

clone_size: .
v_call: TRBV9
cdr3_length: 14
d_call: .
cdr3_aa: ASSVDLRRSGNTIY

clone_size: .
v_call: TRBV6-1
cdr3_length: 15
d_call: .
cdr3_aa: ASSEGWGAGRAYGYT

clone_size: .
v_call: TRBV5-4
cdr3_length: 12
d_call: .
cdr3_aa: ASRGGGRDPEAF

clone_size: once
v_call: TRBV7-9
cdr3_length: 11
d_call: .
cdr3_aa: ASSWEGGVGYT

clone_size: once
v_call: TRBV9
cdr3_length: 13
d_call: .
cdr3_aa: ASSVAEIGANVLT

clone_size: .
v_call: TRBV9
cdr3_length: 11
d_call: .
cdr3_aa: ASSVDFNQPQH

clone_size: .
v_call: TRBV10-3
cdr3_length: 10
d_call: .
cdr3_aa: AISESEYEQY

clone_size: few
v_call: TRBV3-1/TRBV3-2
cdr3_length: 10
d_call: .
cdr3_aa: ASSQRGNTIY

clone_size: once
v_call: TRBV27
cdr3_length: 13
d_call: TRBD2
cdr3_aa: ASSSGGPYTGELF

clone_size: .
v_call: TRBV13
cdr3_length: 11
d_call: .
cdr3_aa: ASSPKALGTQY

clone_size: .
v_call: TRBV4-1
cdr3_length: 13
d_call: .
cdr3_aa: ASSQGTPGWGEQF

clone_size: .
v_call: TRBV12-3/TRBV12-4
cdr3_length: 11
d_call: .
cdr3_aa: ASSVYLDQPQH

clone_size: .
v_call: TRBV6-5
cdr3_length: 12
d_call: .
cdr3_aa: ASSYSKANYGYT